This is a list of T cell receptor beta chains from one sample in a study of OX40 agonist ivuxolimab in advanced cancers. The protocol was immunoSEQ multiplex PCR, while the TCRdb copy is restricted to in-frame clones and leaves out a portion. The repertoire has 60,000 to 75,000 clones, more than 80% of them found once; the top ten carry 13% to 15%. The sequencing used CD4+ or CD8+ T cells sorted from blood, collected in a trial of the OX40 agonist ivuxolimab. The source is an adult with an advanced solid tumor such as melanoma, head and neck, liver or kidney cancer. The CDR3 runs from the conserved cysteine through the conserved F or W. Each record gives: CDR3 DNA, CDR3 protein, D gene, V gene, J gene, clone size. The D gene is left open where the match is weak. Size tells how often a clone was seen (once, few, many) or the class of an expanded clone, and some rows leave it out.

TGTGCCAGCAGCTTAGCGCTCACCTCAGATACGCAGTATTTT	CASSLALTSDTQYF	.	TRBV7-2	TRBJ2-3	.
TGTGCCAGCAGGACTAGCGGGGATACGCAGTATTTT	CASRTSGDTQYF	TRBD2	TRBV27	TRBJ2-3	.
TGTGCCAGCAGGAAACAGGCGGCTTGGTACTTC	CASRKQAAWYF	.	TRBV6-5	TRBJ2-5	.
TGTGCCAGCTCACTTGACACTGGCAACGAGCAGTACTTC	CASSLDTGNEQYF	.	TRBV18	TRBJ2-7	.
TGCGCCAGCAGCCCCTCCGGGGGGTGGGAGCCCTACGAGCAGTACTTC	CASSPSGGWEPYEQYF	TRBD2	TRBV4-1	TRBJ2-7	once
TGTGCCAGCAACGGAGGAGCTGGGGAGCTGTTTTTT	CASNGGAGELFF	.	TRBV5-6	TRBJ2-2	.
TGTGCCAGCAGCTTATGGGGGGGTTCTACACACACTGAAGCTTTCTTT	CASSLWGGSTHTEAFF	.	TRBV7-6	TRBJ1-1	.
TGTGCCAGCAGCCCGCATCCAGGGGTTTCCTACGAGCAGTACTTC	CASSPHPGVSYEQYF	.	TRBV6-6	TRBJ2-7	.
TGTGCCAGCAGCCCGGGACAACTGAACACCGGGGAGCTGTTTTTT	CASSPGQLNTGELFF	.	TRBV7-2	TRBJ2-2	.
TGTGCCAGCTCACCCCAGGGAGCGGGGACCCTGAACACCGGGGAGCTGTTTTTT	CASSPQGAGTLNTGELFF	TRBD2	TRBV18	TRBJ2-2	.
TGTGCCAGTGCCCGGGTCTCACCGGAAGATACGCAGTATTTT	CASARVSPEDTQYF	.	TRBV19	TRBJ2-3	.
TGTGCCAGCAGGGCTTCGGGGGCTTGGTACACTGAAGCTTTCTTT	CASRASGAWYTEAFF	.	TRBV28	TRBJ1-1	.
TGCGCCAGCAGCCAAGAAAGAGGGGGTCAGCCCCAGCATTTT	CASSQERGGQPQHF	.	TRBV4-1	TRBJ1-5	.
TGTGCCAGCAGTAACAGGGCGGGAGGGGGGACGACAGATACGCAGTATTTT	CASSNRAGGGTTDTQYF	TRBD2	TRBV27	TRBJ2-3	.
TGTGCCAGCAGCTCGCTGGACAGGGGTCGGCAGACCCAGTACTTC	CASSSLDRGRQTQYF	TRBD1	TRBV5-6	TRBJ2-5	.
TGTGCCAGCAGTGATCAAAGGAGTAGGAGGGGAAGATCACCCCTCCACTTT	CASSDQRSRRGRSPLHF	.	TRBV6-1	TRBJ1-6	.
TGTGCCAGCAGCTTAGAACCGGGCTCCGGGGAGCTGTTTTTT	CASSLEPGSGELFF	.	TRBV11-2	TRBJ2-2	.
TGTGCCAGCAGCTTGGTGGGAGGGGGCGAGCAGTACTTC	CASSLVGGGEQYF	.	TRBV5-4	TRBJ2-7	.
TGTGCCAGCAGCGCGGGACTATGGGGTGGCTACACCTTC	CASSAGLWGGYTF	.	TRBV9	TRBJ1-2	.
TGTGCCAGCAGCCCTAGGGGGACAGAGACCCAGTACTTC	CASSPRGTETQYF	.	TRBV11-3	TRBJ2-5	.
TGTGCCAGCACCACTAGTCACCATGAGCAGTTCTTC	CASTTSHHEQFF	.	TRBV6-5	TRBJ2-1	.
TGCGCCAGCAGGCTCCGGGACAGGGATAATTCACCCCTCCACTTT	CASRLRDRDNSPLHF	TRBD1	TRBV4-3	TRBJ1-6	.
TGTGCCAGCAAAGCGGGGGCATTCACAGATACGCAGTATTTT	CASKAGAFTDTQYF	TRBD2	TRBV6-5	TRBJ2-3	.
TGTGCCAGCAGTCTTCGAAGCGGTTCCTCACCCCTCCACTTT	CASSLRSGSSPLHF	.	TRBV27	TRBJ1-6	.
TGCGCCAGCAGCTTTAGGCCCCCGGGACAGGGTTTGGGCTACGAGCAGTACTTC	CASSFRPPGQGLGYEQYF	TRBD1	TRBV5-1	TRBJ2-7	.
TGTGCCAGCAGCTTACAGGGGGCGCGTTACGAGCAGTACTTC	CASSLQGARYEQYF	TRBD1	TRBV7-2	TRBJ2-7	.
TGTGCCACCAGCAGAGATACAGGGTCTGGGGCCAACGTCCTGACTTTC	CATSRDTGSGANVLTF	.	TRBV15	TRBJ2-6	.
TGTGCCAGCAGTTACGGACAGGGGGGAGTTAACACTGAAGCTTTCTTT	CASSYGQGGVNTEAFF	TRBD1	TRBV6-5	TRBJ1-1	.
TGTGCCATCAGTGATTCAGACAATCAGCCCCAGCATTTT	CAISDSDNQPQHF	.	TRBV10-3	TRBJ1-5	.
TGCAGTGCTAGCGGAACCACTGAAGCTTTCTTT	CSASGTTEAFF	.	TRBV20-1	TRBJ1-1	.
TGTGCCAGCAGCCCAAGATCCCCAGGGGGCGCGAGTTACAATGAGCAGTTCTTC	CASSPRSPGGASYNEQFF	TRBD1	TRBV13	TRBJ2-1	.
TGTGCCAGCAGCGTAGGTCCCGAACGCAATCAGCCCCAGCATTTT	CASSVGPERNQPQHF	.	TRBV9	TRBJ1-5	.
TGTGCCAGCAGCCAAGCAGTCCAAGAGACCCAGTACTTC	CASSQAVQETQYF	.	TRBV6-1	TRBJ2-5	.
TGTGCCAGCAGCCCGCGCCGTGTGGGGGCGCGGTTTTTGGATGAGCAGTTCTTC	CASSPRRVGARFLDEQFF	.	TRBV7-2	TRBJ2-1	.
TGTGCCAGCAGCTGGGATCAGGCAGATACGCAGTATTTT	CASSWDQADTQYF	.	TRBV6-6	TRBJ2-3	.
TGTGCCAGTAGCACGCTGGGCCGCACCTACGAGCAGTACTTC	CASSTLGRTYEQYF	.	TRBV19	TRBJ2-7	.
TGTGCCAGCAGCTTAGGGGTTAACTATGGCTACACCTTC	CASSLGVNYGYTF	.	TRBV5-6	TRBJ1-2	.
TGCGCCAGCAGCCCTGGGACAGGGGGCACTGAAGCTTTCTTT	CASSPGTGGTEAFF	TRBD1	TRBV5-1	TRBJ1-1	.
TGTGCCAGCAGCGTAGAGGGAGGGCTCAGGGAAAAACTGTTTTTT	CASSVEGGLREKLFF	.	TRBV9	TRBJ1-4	once
TGCGCCAGCAGCCTGGGGGGCAGATTCACCGGGGAGCTGTTTTTT	CASSLGGRFTGELFF	.	TRBV5-1	TRBJ2-2	once
TGTGCCCAGATTGGGACAGGGAGAGATACGCAGTATTTT	CAQIGTGRDTQYF	TRBD1	TRBV30	TRBJ2-3	.
TGTGCCAGCACCTGGGCTGGGGCCAACGTCCTGACTTTC	CASTWAGANVLTF	.	TRBV6-5	TRBJ2-6	.
TGCGCCAGCAGCTTGTTTGCTAGCGGGAGGAGGGCAGGGGAGCAGTTCTTC	CASSLFASGRRAGEQFF	TRBD2	TRBV5-1	TRBJ2-1	.
TGTGCCACCAGCCCCCGCCACTCTTCCGGGGAGCAGTACTTC	CATSPRHSSGEQYF	.	TRBV15	TRBJ2-7	.
TGCGCCAGCAGCCCCACTAGCGGGAGGAGGTTCTACGAGCAGTACTTC	CASSPTSGRRFYEQYF	TRBD2	TRBV4-1	TRBJ2-7	.
TGTGCCAGCAGTTACTATTCGAGGGGGGACTACGAGCAGTACTTC	CASSYYSRGDYEQYF	.	TRBV6-6	TRBJ2-7	.
TGTGCCAGCAGCTTGCTTTCGTCGCAGGGGACCGTTCAGCCCCAGCATTTT	CASSLLSSQGTVQPQHF	.	TRBV11-2	TRBJ1-5	.
TGTGCCAGCAGCGACGGACAGGGGGGAGGGGCAGATACGCAGTATTTT	CASSDGQGGGADTQYF	TRBD1	TRBV9	TRBJ2-3	.
TGTGCCAGCAGCAAACAGGGCCAAGAGACCCAGTACTTC	CASSKQGQETQYF	.	TRBV28	TRBJ2-5	.
TGCAGCGTAGACAGGGGCCGGGAGACCCAGTACTTC	CSVDRGRETQYF	TRBD1	TRBV29-1	TRBJ2-5	.
TGTGCCAGCAGCTTGCGTCGGATTTCCTACAATGAGCAGTTCTTC	CASSLRRISYNEQFF	.	TRBV5-6	TRBJ2-1	.
TGTGCCAGCAGCTTAGGACTAGCGGGAGTTAACAATGAGCAGTTCTTC	CASSLGLAGVNNEQFF	TRBD2	TRBV7-3	TRBJ2-1	.